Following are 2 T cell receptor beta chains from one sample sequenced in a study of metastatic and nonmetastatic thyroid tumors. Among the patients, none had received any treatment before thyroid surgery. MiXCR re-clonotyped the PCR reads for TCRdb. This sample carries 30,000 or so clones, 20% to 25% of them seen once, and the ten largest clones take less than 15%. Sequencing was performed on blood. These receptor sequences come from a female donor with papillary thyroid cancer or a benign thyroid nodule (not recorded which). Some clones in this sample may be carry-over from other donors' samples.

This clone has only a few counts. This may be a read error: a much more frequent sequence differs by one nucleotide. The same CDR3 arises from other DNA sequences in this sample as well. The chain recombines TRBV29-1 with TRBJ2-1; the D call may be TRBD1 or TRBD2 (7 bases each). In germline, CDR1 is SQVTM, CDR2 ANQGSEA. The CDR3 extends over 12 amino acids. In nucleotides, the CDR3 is TGCAGTGGGGGGGACAGCTACAATGAGCAGTTCTTC. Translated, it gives CSGGDSYNEQFF.

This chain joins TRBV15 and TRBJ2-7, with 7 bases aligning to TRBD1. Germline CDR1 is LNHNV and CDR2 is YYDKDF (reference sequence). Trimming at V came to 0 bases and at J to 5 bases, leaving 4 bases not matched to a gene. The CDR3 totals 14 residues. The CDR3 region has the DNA TGTGCCACCAGCAGAGAGTTAGGGGGCCACGAGCAGTACTTC. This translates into CATSRELGGHEQYF.